This T cell receptor (beta chain) comes out of a study of PD-L1 blockade in urothelial cancer. Germline V gives CDR1 MNHEY, CDR2 SVGAGI. This CDR3 has 11 amino acids. Trimming cost V 2 bases and J 7 bases, with 6 bases left between them. The method was immunoSEQ multiplex PCR; TCRdb's version includes in-frame clones alone and lacks a portion of them. The data contain about 42,000 clones, 81% of them seen just once; the ten biggest clones take up 2.5% to 3%. The chain joins TRBV6-5 to TRBJ2-7; D is unresolved. Sequencing was performed on PBMCs, taken around atezolizumab (anti-PD-L1) treatment. The receptor comes from a man in his 70s with urothelial cancer. The CDR3 region is CASSYVGEQYF. DNA of the CDR3: TGTGCCAGCAGTTACGTCGGGGAGCAGTACTTC.